This T cell receptor (beta chain) was sequenced in a study of T cell responses to AZD1222 COVID-19 vaccine. Between the trimmed V and J ends, which lost 1 base and 3 bases, there was a span of 12 bases. This CDR3 is built from 15 residues. Per germline, CDR1 SGHVS and CDR2 FQNEAQ. Assay: immunoSEQ multiplex PCR; the TCRdb copy retains only in-frame clones and omits some. The table has 120,000 or so clones, just over 90% seen once. Findings and caveats of the study: Baseline seropositivity occurred in only six or seven AZD1222 recipients.

Notes on this clone: Its matching antigen is unknown.

This receptor was taken from an adult who received the AZD1222 COVID-19 vaccine. V is TRBV7-8 and J is TRBJ1-1; possibly TRBD1 for D (5 bases). Sample: peripheral blood, taken 28 days after the second AZD1222 dose. As DNA, the CDR3 is TGTGCCAGCAGCTTAGTTTCCGGGACGGACACTGAAGCTTTCTTT. Translating gives CASSLVSGTDTEAFF.